This TCR beta chain appears in the sequencing data of a study of vaccination and CD4 T cells after COVID-19. The Oncomine TCR Beta short-read assay was what sequenced the DNA obtained from cultured CD4+ T cells. Investigators isolated genomic DNA from cultured CD4+ T cells. MiXCR, run by TCRdb on the PCR reads, gives a single entry per CDR3 protein. The sample contains about 10,000 distinct CDR3 sequences, 30% of which appear only once. V dropped 4 bases and J dropped 9 bases, with 10 bases sitting between them. This CDR3 contains 12 residues. CDR1 LGHNA and CDR2 YSLEER come from the germline V gene. Stated treatment: approximately nine-day PBMC culture with coronavirus spike peptide pools or control peptides (ViraFEST assay). Samples of CD4+ T cells were obtained from the unexposed donor before the COVID-19 pandemic (2011-2018). As for this clonotype: The antigen is unknown.

Sample: CD4+ T cells from blood, cultured in vitro. The chain has TRBV4-3 and TRBJ2-1; unclear D gene. This clonotype was obtained from a human donor in good health. CDR3 in amino acids: CASSPRYGEQFF. The DNA of the CDR3 is TGCGCCAGCAGCCCCCGCTACGGTGAGCAGTTCTTC.